This TCR beta chain originates from a study of identical twins. Whole-study findings and limits: Out-of-frame beta chain sequences displayed weaker excess sharing between twins. Beta clonotypes that were abundant in cord blood contained fewer insertions, a pattern absent from memory repertoires.

Only a few counts were recorded for this clonotype. Its specificity is not known. Each CDR3 protein gets one entry after TCRdb re-called the 5' RACE reads with MiXCR. The sample consists of some 240,000 distinct CDR3 sequences, roughly a tenth of them appearing once. With 0 bases clipped from V and 4 bases from J, the junction kept 8 bases outside the gene matches. The CDR3 spans 17 residues. Sequencing was done on a sample of memory T cells sorted from blood. This clonotype was sampled from a man aged 45-60 years in good health. The rearrangement uses TRBV12-3 or TRBV12-4 and TRBJ2-2; TRBD1 agrees at 7 bases. The CDR3 is CASSLALATGFTGELFF. CDR3 nucleotides: TGTGCCAGCAGTTTAGCGCTTGCGACAGGGTTCACCGGGGAGCTGTTTTTT.